These 17 T cell receptor beta chains were all obtained from the same sample, sequenced in a study of shared T cell receptors in the human thymus. Method: immunoSEQ multiplex PCR; TCRdb's copy keeps in-frame clones and lacks some. In the table there are roughly 710,000 clones, approximately 83% of which are singletons. The same specimen was also included in a second study, on human thymus T cells.

Sequenced material: thymocytes. These TCRs come from a girl under two years old with a congenital heart defect.

This sequence joins TRBV12-5 and TRBJ1-2, with unresolved D. The V end lost 1 base, the J end lost 5 bases, and 23 bases lay between the germline ends. The CDR3 loop spans 18 amino acids. Per the germline V gene, CDR1 is LGHNT and CDR2 is FRNRAP. For the CDR3, the DNA is TGTGCTAGTGGTTTGGAATATCGGGAGGAGGCCGATGGGTATGGCTACACCTTC. Its translation is CASGLEYREEADGYGYTF.

The chain recombines TRBV6-5 with TRBJ1-2; maybe TRBD1 (5 bases). The CDR3 runs to 13 residues. Germline assignment: CDR1 MNHEY and CDR2 SVGAGI. V shed 6 bases and J shed 5 bases, with 13 bases lying between them. CDR3 nucleotide sequence: TGTGCCAGCAGATCCAACAGGAATTATGGCTACACCTTC. Protein sequence: CASRSNRNYGYTF.

This clone was found a few times. The rearrangement uses TRBV7-2 and TRBJ1-5; 7 bases agree with TRBD1. Germline trimming cut 4 bases from V and 0 bases from J; bases unmatched to any gene: 6. This CDR3 has 16 residues. CDR1 and CDR2 from the germline V gene are SGHTA and FQGNSA. In DNA, the CDR3 is TGTGCCAGCAGCTCCGGGACAGACAATAGCAATCAGCCCCAGCATTTT. Translated: CASSSGTDNSNQPQHF.

V and J are TRBV7-6 and TRBJ2-1; D call uncertain. Deletions cut 1 base from V and 5 bases from J, with 15 bases between. Per the germline V gene, CDR1 is SGHVS and CDR2 is FNYEAQ. The CDR3 consists of 16 residues. The CDR3 spells CASSLDGQLANNEQFF. The CDR3 DNA follows: TGTGCCAGCAGCTTAGATGGGCAGCTCGCGAACAATGAGCAGTTCTTC. The full variable domain, rest sourced from reference TRBV7-6 and TRBJ2-1, is GAGVSQSPRYKVTKRGQDVALRCDPISGHVSLYWYRQALGQGPEFLTYFNYEAQQDKSGLPNDRFSAERPEGSISTLTIQRTEQRDSAMYRCASSLDGQLANNEQFFGPGTRLTVL.

The rearrangement links TRBV27 to TRBJ2-1, with D perhaps TRBD1 (6 bases). The CDR3 loop spans 15 amino acids. V was clipped by 4 bases and J by 4 bases, with 14 bases between them. Germline V gives CDR1 MNHEY, CDR2 SMNVEV (reference sequence). The chain's CDR3 is CASSWAFDRYNEQFF. The DNA of the CDR3 is TGTGCCAGCAGTTGGGCCTTCGACAGGTACAATGAGCAGTTCTTC.

This chain uses TRBV6-1 with TRBJ2-3; D unclear. The germline V gene encodes CDR1 MNHNS and CDR2 SASEGT. This CDR3 spans 16 amino acids. The V end lost 0 bases, the J end lost 1 base, and 11 bases lay between the germline ends. DNA of the CDR3: TGTGCCAGCAGTGAAGCGCGGCACCCCGGCACAGATACGCAGTATTTT. As protein: CASSEARHPGTDTQYF.

The J gene is TRBJ1-2, the V gene TRBV7-3; D ambiguous. Germline V CDR1 and CDR2: SGHTA, FQGTGA. V shed 5 bases and J shed 6 bases, with 10 bases lying between them. The CDR3 is 12 residues long. CDR3 nucleotide sequence: TGTGCCAGCAGCCCCGGCGGGAATGGCTACACCTTC. Translating it yields CASSPGGNGYTF. The variable domain in full, with the rest retrieved from reference TRBV7-3 and TRBJ1-2, is GAGVSQTPSNKVTEKGKYVELRCDPISGHTALYWYRQSLGQGPEFLIYFQGTGAADDSGLPNDRFFAVRPEGSVSTLKIQRTERGDSAVYLCASSPGGNGYTFGSGTRLTVV.

This clone was recorded a few times. This chain links TRBV7-2 with TRBJ1-2; 7 positions agree with TRBD1. V lost 5 bases to trimming and J lost 7 bases; unmatched junction nucleotides: 16. Germline V gives CDR1 SGHTA, CDR2 FQGNSA. The CDR3 has 16 residues. Here the CDR3 reads CASSPLRQGQGGGYTF. Written as DNA, the CDR3 is TGTGCCAGCAGCCCCCTACGACAGGGACAAGGCGGTGGCTACACCTTC.

The V call is TRBV6-1, the J call TRBJ1-5; D is undetermined. Deletions cut 7 bases from V and 6 bases from J, with 13 bases between. CDR1 and CDR2 from the germline V gene are MNHNS and SASEGT. The CDR3 totals 13 residues. CDR3 coding DNA: TGTGCCAGCAATGACCCTCGGGGTCAGCCCCAGCATTTT. Translation: CASNDPRGQPQHF.

V usage is TRBV5-8 and J usage is TRBJ1-5; no clear D gene. Trimming removed 4 bases from V and 2 bases from J, with 13 bases in between. Germline assignment: CDR1 SGHTS and CDR2 YDEGEE. The CDR3 has 15 amino acids. The CDR3 DNA reads as TGTGCCAGCAGCCTGAGACCCCGGGGCAATCAGCCCCAGCATTTT. It is translated as CASSLRPRGNQPQHF. The whole variable domain, remainder taken from reference TRBV5-8 and TRBJ1-5, is EAGVTQSPTHLIKTRGQQATLRCSPISGHTSVYWYQQALGLGLQFLLWYDEGEERNRGNFPPRFSGRQFPNYSSELNVNALELEDSALYLCASSLRPRGNQPQHFGDGTRLSIL.

Comments on this clone: The sample contains more than one DNA sequence encoding this CDR3. The chain combines TRBV6-5 with TRBJ2-7; 9 bases map to TRBD1. Germline V gives CDR1 MNHEY, CDR2 SVGAGI. V lost 2 bases to trimming and J lost 3 bases; unmatched junction nucleotides: 2. This CDR3 contains 14 residues. Here the CDR3 DNA reads TGTGCCAGCAGTTACGCGGACAGGGGCTACGAGCAGTACTTC. Its translation is CASSYADRGYEQYF.

This clone was counted once. V and J are TRBV6-6 and TRBJ1-1; a weak D match, TRBD1 (5 bases). V lost 10 bases to trimming and J lost 0 bases, with 9 bases between them. CDR3 length: 12 amino acids. Looked up from germline, CDR1 is MNHNY and CDR2 is SVGAGI (reference sequence). CDR3 DNA: TGTGCCACCCAGGGCATGAACACTGAAGCTTTCTTT. The encoded protein is CATQGMNTEAFF.

This chain links TRBV5-8 with TRBJ2-7; D unclear. The V end lost 1 base, the J end lost 2 bases, and 10 bases lay between the germline ends. There are 14 residues in the CDR3. The germline gives CDR1 SGHTS, CDR2 YDEGEE. The CDR3 sequence is CASSLRRNPYEQYF. CDR3 DNA: TGTGCCAGCAGCTTGCGCAGGAATCCCTACGAGCAGTACTTC. The full variable domain, with the rest looked up from reference TRBV5-8 and TRBJ2-7, is EAGVTQSPTHLIKTRGQQATLRCSPISGHTSVYWYQQALGLGLQFLLWYDEGEERNRGNFPPRFSGRQFPNYSSELNVNALELEDSALYLCASSLRRNPYEQYFGPGTRLTVT.

V usage is TRBV5-6 and J usage is TRBJ1-2, with 7 positions matching TRBD1. The CDR3 runs 13 residues. Unmatched junction bases numbered 10, after V lost 2 bases and J lost 12 bases. Germline values: CDR1 SGHDT, CDR2 YYEEEE. This chain's CDR3 is CASSFYRGLRDTF. The CDR3 nucleotides read TGTGCCAGCAGCTTTTACAGGGGTCTCAGGGACACCTTC.

The chain joins TRBV5-1 to TRBJ2-5, with 8 bases aligning to TRBD2. CDR1 SGHRS and CDR2 YFSETQ come from the germline V gene. The trim removed 4 bases at V and 6 bases at J, leaving 11 bases unmatched. The CDR3 contains 15 residues. CDR3 region: CASSHHSGELKTQYF. CDR3 nucleotide sequence: TGCGCCAGCAGCCACCATAGCGGGGAGTTAAAGACCCAGTACTTC.

The rearrangement joins TRBV5-4 to TRBJ2-6, with D possibly being TRBD1 (5 bases). Per germline, CDR1 SGHNT and CDR2 YYREEE (reference sequence). This CDR3 is built from 17 residues. Trimming cost V 8 bases and J 0 bases, with 18 bases left between them. The CDR3 loop reads CASQGRGSSSGANVLTF. CDR3 in DNA: TGTGCCAGTCAGGGTAGAGGATCCAGCTCTGGGGCCAACGTCCTGACTTTC.

The rearrangement joins TRBV9 to TRBJ2-6, with a weak D call TRBD2 (5 bases). The CDR3 totals 16 residues. Germline-derived CDR1 and CDR2 are SGDLS and YYNGEE. V lost 4 bases and J lost 0, with 11 bases in between. The CDR3 protein is CASSTPGGSGANVLTF. The DNA of the CDR3 is TGTGCCAGCAGCACGCCCGGAGGCTCTGGGGCCAACGTCCTGACTTTC.